This TCR beta chain is drawn from a study of blood T cell repertoires in COVID-19. V dropped 4 bases and J dropped 5 bases, with 15 bases sitting between them. The CDR3 length is 15 residues. Germline V gene sequence: CDR1 SGDLS, CDR2 YYNGEE. This table comes from immunoSEQ multiplex PCR, and its TCRdb copy is limited to in-frame clones, with some not included. This sample yields around 140,000 clones, of which 65% to 90% are seen a single time; 7.5% to 9% belongs to the top ten. This TCR was recovered from a human donor in a cohort sampled during active COVID-19. This chain connects TRBV9 to TRBJ1-4; D is possibly TRBD1 (6 bases). Sample: peripheral blood. The CDR3: CASSSVLGANEKLFF. The CDR3 nucleotides are TGTGCCAGCAGCTCCGTGTTGGGGGCGAATGAAAAACTGTTTTTT.